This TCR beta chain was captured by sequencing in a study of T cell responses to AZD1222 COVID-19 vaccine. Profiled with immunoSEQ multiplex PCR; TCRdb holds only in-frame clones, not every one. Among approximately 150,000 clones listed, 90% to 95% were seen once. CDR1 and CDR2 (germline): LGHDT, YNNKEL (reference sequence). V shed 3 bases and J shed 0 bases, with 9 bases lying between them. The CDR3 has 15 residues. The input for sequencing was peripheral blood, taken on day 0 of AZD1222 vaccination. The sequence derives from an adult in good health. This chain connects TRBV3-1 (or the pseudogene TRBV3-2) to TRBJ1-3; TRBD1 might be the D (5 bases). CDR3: CASSHRQFSGNTIYF. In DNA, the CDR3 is TGTGCCAGCAGCCACAGACAGTTCTCTGGAAACACCATATATTTT.